The 26 T cell receptor beta chains presented below share a single source sample, sequenced in a study of glioma-infiltrating T cells. TCR alpha and beta CDR3 regions were amplified from RNA using iRepertoire nested multiplex PCR. TCRdb re-called the multiplex PCR reads through MiXCR, storing one row per CDR3 protein. This sample yields a few hundred thousand distinct CDR3 sequences, of which less than 50% are seen a single time; around 11% belongs to the top ten. Material for sequencing was glioma tissue, nonneoplastic brain tissue, or PBMCs (not recorded which). The source is a human donor with low-grade glioma or glioblastoma, undergoing nonglioma brain surgery, or in good health (not recorded which).

Note on this clonotype: A much bigger clone sits one base away, suggesting this may be a read error. J is TRBJ2-3 and V is TRBV24-1; D ambiguous. CDR3 size: 12 residues. Looked up from germline, CDR1 is KGHDR and CDR2 is SFDVKD. The CDR3 DNA is TGTGCCAGCAGTCTCACCCCCGGTACGCAGTATTTT. It specifies CASSLTPGTQYF.

The V and J genes are TRBV14 and TRBJ2-2, with 7 bases fitting TRBD1. V gave up 4 bases and J gave up 1 base; unmatched junction bases: 6. In germline, CDR1 is SGHDN, CDR2 FVKESK. The CDR3 runs to 16 residues. DNA of the CDR3: TGTGCCAGCAGCCTCCTAAGGGACAGGAACACCGGGGAGCTGTTTTTT. Protein: CASSLLRDRNTGELFF.

This clonotype was observed many times. The chain is built from TRBV6-2 or TRBV6-3 and TRBJ1-5, with D unresolved. CDR1 and CDR2 (germline): MNHEY, SVGEGT. The CDR3 has 10 residues. V shed 8 bases and J shed 5 bases, with 4 bases lying between them. This chain's CDR3 is CASGDQPQHF. The DNA for the CDR3 is TGTGCCAGCGGGGATCAGCCCCAGCATTTT.

In this sample, this clonotype turned up once. V and J are TRBV7-2 and TRBJ2-1; perhaps TRBD2 as D (6 bases). This CDR3 has 15 amino acids. Germline V CDR1 and CDR2: SGHTA, FQGNSA. V lost 9 bases, J lost 12 bases, and 27 bases lay in between. The CDR3 DNA is TGTGCCAGAAGCCCCGGGGCGGGACGATTTCAAGGGCAGTTCTTC. Amino acid sequence: CARSPGAGRFQGQFF.

The chain recombines TRBV20-1 with TRBJ2-7, with TRBD1 matching over 8 bases. Germline CDR1 and CDR2: DFQATT and SNEGSKA (reference sequence). V was pared by 3 bases and J by 7 bases, with 5 bases of the junction left unmatched. CDR3 length equals 12 residues. The CDR3 nucleotides are TGCAGTGCTAGGGACAGGGTGGGGGAGCAGTACTTC. Amino acids: CSARDRVGEQYF.

Turning to this clonotype: Compared with germline, one end of the junction differs, possibly owing to a read error. The genes are TRBV6-2 or TRBV6-3 and TRBJ1-5, with a possible D match to TRBD1 (6 bases). From germline, CDR1 is MNHEY and CDR2 SVGEGT. The CDR3 sequence is 15 residues long. CDR3 in DNA: TGTGCCAGCAGTTTCTCAGACAGGACGGATCAGCCCCAGCACTTT. It specifies CASSFSDRTDQPQHF.

On this clonotype itself: A read error is possible here, since a much larger clone lies one base away. For the CDR3, the DNA is TGTGCCAGCAGTTTATCGTCTCATCGGGGTTTACCCCTCCACTTT. Protein sequence: CASSLSSHRGLPLHF. The chain is built from TRBV27 and TRBJ1-6; D remains ambiguous. CDR1 is MNHEY and CDR2 is SMNVEV in the germline V gene (reference sequence). V was shortened by 0 bases and J by 12 bases, with 15 bases between the two germline ends. The CDR3 runs to 15 residues.

The chain combines TRBV7-9 with TRBJ1-2; 7 nucleotides line up with TRBD1. J lost 6 bases, V lost 5 bases, and 15 bases had no gene match. Per germline, CDR1 SEHNR and CDR2 FQNEAQ (reference sequence). The CDR3 is 16 residues long. CDR3 nucleotide sequence: TGTGCCAGCAGCCAACCAATCCCGACAGGGTTTGATGGCTACACCTTC. It specifies CASSQPIPTGFDGYTF.

Regarding this clonotype: A read error is possible here, since a much larger clone lies one base away. This chain links TRBV6-2 or TRBV6-3 with TRBJ2-7; 7 bases agree with TRBD2. This CDR3 is 16 amino acids long. Unmatched junction bases numbered 13, after V lost 5 bases and J lost 3 bases. Germline loops: CDR1 MNHEY, CDR2 SVGEGT. The CDR3 nucleotides read TGTGCCAGCAGTCACGATCCCTGGACTAGTTTCTACGAGCAGTACTTC. Residues: CASSHDPWTSFYEQYF.

Many counts were recorded for this clonotype. The chain links TRBV6-2 or TRBV6-3 to TRBJ2-3; 13 bases map to TRBD2. The CDR3 loop spans 16 amino acids. Germline V gives CDR1 MNHEY, CDR2 SVGEGT. Trimming at V came to 2 bases and at J to 10 bases, leaving 9 bases not matched to a gene. The CDR3 DNA reads as TGTGCCAGCAGTTACAGCGGGACTAGCGGGACATTAGCGCAGTATTTT. Translation gives CASSYSGTSGTLAQYF.

This sequence joins TRBV3-1 and TRBJ1-4; possible D gene TRBD1, 5 bases. The CDR3 sequence is 19 residues long. Trimming stripped 0 bases from V and 8 bases from J, with 25 bases between. CDR1 is LGHDT and CDR2 is YNNKEL in the germline V gene (reference sequence). CDR3 DNA: TGTGCCAGCAGCCAAGATAGGGAGACAGCTTTCGGTTTGGGAGAAAAACTGTTTTTT. Translation gives CASSQDRETAFGLGEKLFF.

The chain combines TRBV7-2 with TRBJ1-2; D gene uncertain. The V end was cut by 1 base, the J end by 3 bases, with 9 bases between. The CDR3 is 14 amino acids. Germline V gene lookup returns CDR1 SGHTA and CDR2 FQGNSA. For the CDR3, the DNA is TGTGCCAGCAGCTTAGAGATCCGGGACTATGGCTACACCTTC. Translating gives CASSLEIRDYGYTF. The variable domain in full, with the rest retrieved from reference TRBV7-2 and TRBJ1-2, is GAGVSQSPSNKVTEKGKDVELRCDPISGHTALYWYRQSLGQGLEFLIYFQGNSAPDKSGLPSDRFSAERTGGSVSTLTIQRTQQEDSAVYLCASSLEIRDYGYTFGSGTRLTVV.

V is TRBV4-3 and J is TRBJ1-5; 9 nucleotides line up with TRBD1. V lost 5 bases to trimming and J lost 5 bases; unmatched junction nucleotides: 4. This CDR3 spans 14 amino acids. Looked up from germline, CDR1 is LGHNA and CDR2 is YSLEER. The CDR3 coding sequence is TGCGCCAGCAGCGGGGGACAGGGTTATCAGCCCCAGCATTTT. The encoded protein is CASSGGQGYQPQHF.

Remarks on this clonotype: A read error may be the cause here, since a much bigger clone is one base away. The genes are TRBV28 and TRBJ2-1; D is unclear. Trimming took off 4 bases at V and 3 bases at J, with 25 bases between the two ends. The CDR3 consists of 19 residues. Germline V CDR1 and CDR2: MDHEN, SYDVKM. The CDR3 loop reads CASSSPFILDKIFYNEQFF. As DNA, the CDR3 is TGTGCCAGCAGTTCCCCCTTTATCCTAGACAAAATCTTCTACAATGAGCAGTTCTTC. Full variable domain (rest looked up from reference TRBV28 and TRBJ2-1): DVKVTQSSRYLVKRTGEKVFLECVQDMDHENMFWYRQDPGLGLRLIYFSYDVKMKEKGDIPEGYSVSREKKERFSLILESASTNQTSMYLCASSSPFILDKIFYNEQFFGPGTRLTVL.

The rearrangement uses TRBV3-1 and TRBJ2-3; maybe TRBD2 (5 bases). Germline V lookup: CDR1 LGHDT, CDR2 YNNKEL (reference sequence). Trimming left V 4 bases short and J 5 bases short, with 19 bases between. The CDR3 totals 16 residues. In DNA form, the CDR3 reads TGTGCCAGCAGCCCCGGACGGACTTCTATTAGAGATACGCAGTATTTT. Its translation is CASSPGRTSIRDTQYF.

This clonotype showed up just a few times. The chain uses TRBV19 and TRBJ1-1; D may be TRBD1 (6 bases). V was pared by 3 bases and J by 6 bases, with 14 bases between. The CDR3 covers 14 residues. Germline assignment: CDR1 LNHDA and CDR2 SQIVND (reference sequence). Written as DNA, the CDR3 is TGTGCCAGTAGTATTTCGGGGGGCCGAGCTGAAGCTTTCTTT. Translated, it gives CASSISGGRAEAFF.

As concerns this clonotype: The junction and the germline gene differ at one end; a read error may be behind it. The CDR3 reads CASSSIGYLNF. For the CDR3, the DNA is TGTGCCAGCAGCTCTATAGGGTATCTGAACTTC. J is TRBJ2-5 and V is TRBV6-1, with D hard to call. This CDR3 contains 11 residues. Germline loops: CDR1 MNHNS, CDR2 SASEGT.

V usage is TRBV13 and J usage is TRBJ2-7, with 7 bases that match TRBD1. CDR1 is PRHDT, CDR2 FYEKMQ, per germline (reference sequence). This CDR3 has 13 residues. The V gene end was trimmed by 7 bases and the J gene end by 1 base; junction bases not matched to a gene: 4. CDR3 nucleotide sequence: TGTGCCAGCAACTCGGGACAGTCCTACGAGCAGTACTTC. This translates into CASNSGQSYEQYF.

In the case of this clonotype: This sequence may be a read error, since a much larger clone differs from it by one base. This rearrangement joins TRBV6-2 or TRBV6-3 to TRBJ1-1; D uncertain. The CDR3 has 13 amino acids. Germline CDR1 is MNHEY and CDR2 is SVGEGT. The CDR3 loop is CASSYSGDTVAFF. DNA for the CDR3: TGTGCCAGCAGTTACTCGGGCGACACTGTAGCTTTCTTT.

This clonotype was observed a few times. The chain carries TRBV20-1 and TRBJ1-1, with 9 positions matching TRBD1. This CDR3 has 15 residues. Germline CDR1 reads DFQATT; CDR2 reads SNEGSKA (reference sequence). After removal of 1 base from V and 5 bases from J, the junction contained 8 bases not matched to a gene. The CDR3 nucleotides are TGCAGTGCTAGAGTCTTGGACAGGGGAGATACTGAAGCTTTCTTT. It translates to CSARVLDRGDTEAFF.

This clonotype was observed a handful of times. The chain uses TRBV7-9 and TRBJ2-6; D is undetermined. The CDR3 contains 17 residues. Germline V CDR1 and CDR2: SEHNR, FQNEAQ (reference sequence). The V gene lost 3 bases and the J gene lost 0 bases, with 12 bases spanning the gap. The CDR3 protein is CASSFSQANSGANVLTF. The CDR3 bases are TGTGCCAGCAGCTTCTCGCAGGCTAACTCTGGGGCCAACGTCCTGACTTTC.

The chain uses TRBV7-2 and TRBJ2-2, with 14 bases aligning to TRBD2. The V segment lost 5 bases and the J segment 6 bases; nucleotides outside the gene matches: 8. The germline V gene encodes CDR1 SGHTA and CDR2 FQGNSA. The CDR3 spans 17 residues. The CDR3 reads CASSPGLAGGGAGELFF. DNA for the CDR3: TGTGCCAGCAGCCCCGGACTAGCGGGAGGAGGGGCCGGGGAGCTGTTTTTT.

V is TRBV2 and J is TRBJ1-5; D is possibly TRBD1 (5 bases). V lost 3 bases and J 3 bases, leaving 12 bases between the germline ends. Germline CDR1 and CDR2: SNHLY and FYNNEI. This CDR3 is built from 15 residues. CDR3 DNA: TGTGCCAGCAGTGAGTCACAGGCCAACAATCAGCCCCAGCATTTT. Translating it yields CASSESQANNQPQHF.

This rearrangement joins TRBV11-2 to TRBJ2-1, with D possibly matching TRBD2 (6 bases). Per germline, CDR1 SGHAT and CDR2 FQNNGV. The ends were cut back, 1 base at V and 5 bases at J, with 12 bases in the middle. The CDR3 is 15 amino acids. The CDR3 region is CASSLGPGRNNEQFF. DNA of the CDR3: TGTGCCAGCAGCTTAGGACCAGGGAGGAACAATGAGCAGTTCTTC.

The table lists this clonotype with a few counts. The chain links TRBV3-1 to TRBJ2-7; no clear D gene. Germline CDR1 reads LGHDT; CDR2 reads YNNKEL (reference sequence). The CDR3 is 15 amino acids. The V and J ends lost 1 base and 4 bases respectively, with 14 bases between them. CDR3 nucleotide sequence: TGTGCCAGCAGCCAAGCTCTCCCTGGTGCGTACGAGCAGTACTTC. As protein: CASSQALPGAYEQYF.

The chain recombines TRBV2 with TRBJ1-1; D gene ambiguous. Trimming cost V 8 bases and J 1 base, with 8 bases left between them. This CDR3 comprises 12 residues. Germline V gives CDR1 SNHLY, CDR2 FYNNEI. CDR3: CASSGQNTEAFF. CDR3 nucleotides: TGTGCCAGCTCTGGGCAGAACACTGAAGCTTTCTTT. Full variable domain (outside the CDR3, taken from reference TRBV2 and TRBJ1-1): EPEVTQTPSHQVTQMGQEVILRCVPISNHLYFYWYRQILGQKVEFLVSFYNNEISEKSEIFDDQFSVERPDGSNFTLKIRSTKLEDSAMYFCASSGQNTEAFFGQGTRLTVV.